The next 8 T cell receptor beta chains were all read from a single sample in a study of post-analysis software for immune sequencing data. The antigens of these receptors remain unknown. Broader study findings: Patients showed TRBV5-6, TRBV5-1 and TRBV20-1 among five TRBV segments more frequent than in controls.

Unique molecular identifiers were carried by the TCR beta cDNA libraries. TCRdb recomputed calls from the PCR reads with MiXCR, one row per CDR3 protein. Of 450,000 to 700,000 distinct CDR3 sequences in the sample, about 40% were seen once. What was sequenced was blood. These receptors were collected from a girl aged 5-17 years with multiple sclerosis.

The genes are TRBV3-1 and TRBJ2-7; D perhaps matches TRBD2 (6 bases). Germline CDR1 LGHDT, CDR2 YNNKEL (reference sequence). The CDR3 is made up of 15 amino acids. The V gene lost 3 bases and the J gene lost 0 bases, with 12 bases spanning the gap. The CDR3 loop reads CASSQGDLSSYEQYF. In nucleotides, the CDR3 is TGTGCCAGCAGCCAGGGGGACTTAAGCTCCTACGAGCAGTACTTC.

V usage is TRBV10-3 and J usage is TRBJ2-5; no firm D call. The closer fit of TRBJ2-7 to the DNA end suggests the J call may be wrong. This CDR3 has 14 residues. Germline CDR1 reads ENHRY; CDR2 reads SYGVKD. CDR3 DNA: TGTGCCATCAGGGAGCCCCTAAGTTCGGACGAGCAGTACTTC. Amino acid sequence: CAIREPLSSDEQYF.

V gene TRBV20-1 combines with J gene TRBJ1-6; no clear D. Trimming stripped 0 bases from V and 3 bases from J, with 9 bases between. This CDR3 has 15 residues. Germline V gene sequence: CDR1 DFQATT, CDR2 SNEGSKA (reference sequence). CDR3 coding DNA: TGCAGTGCTAGAGACGAGTCCTACTATAATTCACCCCTCCACTTT. It yields the protein CSARDESYYNSPLHF.

This clonotype was counted only a few times. The J gene is TRBJ1-5, the V gene TRBV15; the D gene is possibly TRBD1 (6 bases). This CDR3 has 15 residues. From germline, CDR1 is LNHNV and CDR2 YYDKDF (reference sequence). V lost 2 bases, J lost 1 base, and 9 bases lay in between. The CDR3: CATSRPGDSNQPQHF. The CDR3 DNA reads as TGTGCCACCAGCAGACCAGGGGACAGCAATCAGCCCCAGCATTTT.

This clonotype was seen more than once but under ten times. This chain links TRBV5-1 with TRBJ2-7, with 8 bases identical to TRBD1. Trimming removed 0 bases from V and 4 bases from J; junction bases left unmatched: 6. In germline, CDR1 is SGHRS, CDR2 YFSETQ. The CDR3 is 15 amino acids. The CDR3 sequence: CASSLAGTGLYEQYF. The CDR3 DNA sequence: TGCGCCAGCAGCTTGGCCGGGACAGGTCTTTACGAGCAGTACTTC.

The genes are TRBV20-1 and TRBJ2-5, with 9 nucleotides matching TRBD1. The J call may be wrong; the DNA end is better matched by TRBJ2-7. The CDR3 is made up of 15 amino acids. From germline, CDR1 is DFQATT and CDR2 SNEGSKA (reference sequence). The CDR3 bases are TGCAGTGCTAGAGCCCTCCGGACAGGGGACTACGAGCAGTACTTC. As protein: CSARALRTGDYEQYF.

The chain joins TRBV27 to TRBJ2-3; D not certain. The V gene's germline CDR1 is MNHEY and CDR2 SMNVEV (reference sequence). Trimming shortened V by 4 bases and J by 4 bases, and 12 bases separated the two germline ends. The CDR3 totals 14 residues. For the CDR3, the DNA is TGTGCCAGCAGTTCACAACTACGGTCAGATACGCAGTATTTT. This codes for CASSSQLRSDTQYF.

This clonotype was recorded a few times. The chain uses TRBV6-5 and TRBJ2-4, with 8 bases matching TRBD1. This CDR3 comprises 15 residues. Germline V lookup: CDR1 MNHEY, CDR2 SVGAGI. Germline trimming cut 7 bases from V and 3 bases from J; bases unmatched to any gene: 8. The CDR3 region is CASMGTGGVKNIQYF. CDR3 in DNA: TGTGCCAGCATGGGAACAGGGGGTGTCAAAAACATTCAGTACTTC.